Listed below are T cell receptor beta chains from one sample, sequenced in a study of blood T cell repertoires in COVID-19. Only in-frame clones appear in the TCRdb table, and some are missing; sequencing was by immunoSEQ multiplex PCR. The sample has just over 300,000 clones; over 75% are singletons. Sequenced sample: PBMCs or T cells enriched from blood (not recorded which). Receptor source: a man younger than 40 who had recovered from COVID-19. Each CDR3 is given with its conserved first and last residue. For some rows the clone size is stated as once, few or many, or as a class when expanded; others skip it.

size | V | CDR3
. | TRBV28 | CASHLGGANYGYTF
. | TRBV30 | CAWSIGGGNTEAFF
once | TRBV3-1/TRBV3-2 | CASSQDLWGGPNYGYTF
. | TRBV19 | CASRDRGRNTEAFF
. | TRBV12-3/TRBV12-4 | CASSLEQGSPLHF
. | TRBV19 | CASRDRDVEAFF
. | TRBV11-2 | CASNMDREGTGELFF
. | TRBV5-8 | CASSFRGKTQYF
. | TRBV30 | CAWSQGYQPQHF
. | TRBV7-6 | CASSKGGGGASDTQYF
. | TRBV5-1 | CASSQKVSGANVLTF
. | TRBV10-1 | CASSESRSGGGELYGYTF
. | TRBV6-5 | CASITGHSNTEAFF
. | TRBV9 | CASSVSGLATEQFF
once | TRBV2 | CASTQGWTGLSYGYTF
. | TRBV5-4 | CASSWVGENTGELFF
. | TRBV11-3 | CASSYLPGQGFDEQFF
. | TRBV11-2 | CASSLASYEQYF
. | TRBV27 | CASSLRRLAGVQETQYF
. | TRBV7-2 | CASSLAQGGNSPLHF
. | TRBV24-1 | CATSENYPGEQFF
. | TRBV19 | CASSIEGFGESSYNEQFF
. | TRBV2 | CASSEADRLGRAFF
. | TRBV5-1 | CASSLEGQGGEKLFF
few | TRBV12-3/TRBV12-4 | CASSFMGRNTIYF
. | TRBV24-1 | CATSDTRGTGGASEQFF
. | TRBV12-5 | CASGPGSLNTEAFF
. | TRBV3-1/TRBV3-2 | CASSQEMAGGRETQYF
. | TRBV7-8 | CASSLRKPTSGNTIYF
. | TRBV19 | CASSTRGGAGNSYEQYF
. | TRBV20-1 | CSASQGAGQETQYF
. | TRBV30 | CAPGTGVITF
. | TRBV11-2 | CASSLGRGGARNSPLHF